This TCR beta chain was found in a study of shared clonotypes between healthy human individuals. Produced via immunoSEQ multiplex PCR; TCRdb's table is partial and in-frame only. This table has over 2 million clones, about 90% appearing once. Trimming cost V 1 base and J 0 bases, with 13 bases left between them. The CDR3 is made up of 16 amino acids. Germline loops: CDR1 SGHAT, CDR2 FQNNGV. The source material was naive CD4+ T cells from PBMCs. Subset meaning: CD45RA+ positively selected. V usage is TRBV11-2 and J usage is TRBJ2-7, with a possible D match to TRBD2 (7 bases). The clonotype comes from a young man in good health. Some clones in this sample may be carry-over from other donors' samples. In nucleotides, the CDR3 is TGTGCCAGCAGCTTAGCCGGCGGGGGCCACTCCTACGAGCAGTACTTC. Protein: CASSLAGGGHSYEQYF.